The TCR beta chain described here comes from a study of cytomegalovirus exposure and HLA in healthy donors. Study findings and constraints: Sequencing likely produced, as an artifact, a cluster of highly shared sequence variants. In a later analysis, TCR beta V- and J-gene trimming was associated with a missense DCLRE1C variant. Common viral pathogens seemed, in a later analysis, to connect with several of the most significant clusters. Presence/absence comparisons presumed near-even sequencing depth among donors.

This CDR3 comprises 13 residues. V was trimmed by 1 base and J by 4 bases, leaving 5 bases between them. Germline CDR1 and CDR2: SEHNR and FQNEAQ (reference sequence). Remarks on this clone: Its specificity is not known.

PCR was performed using 60 Vbeta and 13 Jbeta primers. Here immunoSEQ multiplex PCR was the method, and the copy in TCRdb shows in-frame clones only, minus some. The sample includes more than 140,000 clones, almost 85% of them seen just once. The sequence was obtained from a woman between 40 and 55 years old in good health and CMV-seronegative. The sequencing sample was made of PBMCs. V is TRBV7-9 and J is TRBJ2-1; D unclear. In DNA, the CDR3 is TGTGCCAGCAGCTTAGGGAGATACAATGAGCAGTTCTTC. Protein product: CASSLGRYNEQFF.